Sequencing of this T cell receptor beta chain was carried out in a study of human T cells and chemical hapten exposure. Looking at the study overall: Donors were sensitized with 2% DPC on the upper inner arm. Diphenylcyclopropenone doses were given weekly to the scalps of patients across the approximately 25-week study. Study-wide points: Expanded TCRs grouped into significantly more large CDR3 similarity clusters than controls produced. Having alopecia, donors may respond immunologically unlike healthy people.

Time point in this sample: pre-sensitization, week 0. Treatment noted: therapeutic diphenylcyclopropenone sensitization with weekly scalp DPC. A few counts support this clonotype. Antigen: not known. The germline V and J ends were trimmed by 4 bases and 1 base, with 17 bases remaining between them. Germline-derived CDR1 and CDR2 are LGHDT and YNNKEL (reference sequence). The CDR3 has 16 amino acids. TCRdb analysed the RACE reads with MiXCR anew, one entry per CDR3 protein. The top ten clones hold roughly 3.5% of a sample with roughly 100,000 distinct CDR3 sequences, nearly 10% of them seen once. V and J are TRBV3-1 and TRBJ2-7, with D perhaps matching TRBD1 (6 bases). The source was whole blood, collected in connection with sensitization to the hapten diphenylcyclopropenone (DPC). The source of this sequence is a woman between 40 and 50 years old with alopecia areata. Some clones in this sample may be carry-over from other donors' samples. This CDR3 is CASSPDPAGASYEQYF. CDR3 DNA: TGTGCCAGCAGCCCGGACCCGGCAGGGGCTTCCTACGAGCAGTACTTC.